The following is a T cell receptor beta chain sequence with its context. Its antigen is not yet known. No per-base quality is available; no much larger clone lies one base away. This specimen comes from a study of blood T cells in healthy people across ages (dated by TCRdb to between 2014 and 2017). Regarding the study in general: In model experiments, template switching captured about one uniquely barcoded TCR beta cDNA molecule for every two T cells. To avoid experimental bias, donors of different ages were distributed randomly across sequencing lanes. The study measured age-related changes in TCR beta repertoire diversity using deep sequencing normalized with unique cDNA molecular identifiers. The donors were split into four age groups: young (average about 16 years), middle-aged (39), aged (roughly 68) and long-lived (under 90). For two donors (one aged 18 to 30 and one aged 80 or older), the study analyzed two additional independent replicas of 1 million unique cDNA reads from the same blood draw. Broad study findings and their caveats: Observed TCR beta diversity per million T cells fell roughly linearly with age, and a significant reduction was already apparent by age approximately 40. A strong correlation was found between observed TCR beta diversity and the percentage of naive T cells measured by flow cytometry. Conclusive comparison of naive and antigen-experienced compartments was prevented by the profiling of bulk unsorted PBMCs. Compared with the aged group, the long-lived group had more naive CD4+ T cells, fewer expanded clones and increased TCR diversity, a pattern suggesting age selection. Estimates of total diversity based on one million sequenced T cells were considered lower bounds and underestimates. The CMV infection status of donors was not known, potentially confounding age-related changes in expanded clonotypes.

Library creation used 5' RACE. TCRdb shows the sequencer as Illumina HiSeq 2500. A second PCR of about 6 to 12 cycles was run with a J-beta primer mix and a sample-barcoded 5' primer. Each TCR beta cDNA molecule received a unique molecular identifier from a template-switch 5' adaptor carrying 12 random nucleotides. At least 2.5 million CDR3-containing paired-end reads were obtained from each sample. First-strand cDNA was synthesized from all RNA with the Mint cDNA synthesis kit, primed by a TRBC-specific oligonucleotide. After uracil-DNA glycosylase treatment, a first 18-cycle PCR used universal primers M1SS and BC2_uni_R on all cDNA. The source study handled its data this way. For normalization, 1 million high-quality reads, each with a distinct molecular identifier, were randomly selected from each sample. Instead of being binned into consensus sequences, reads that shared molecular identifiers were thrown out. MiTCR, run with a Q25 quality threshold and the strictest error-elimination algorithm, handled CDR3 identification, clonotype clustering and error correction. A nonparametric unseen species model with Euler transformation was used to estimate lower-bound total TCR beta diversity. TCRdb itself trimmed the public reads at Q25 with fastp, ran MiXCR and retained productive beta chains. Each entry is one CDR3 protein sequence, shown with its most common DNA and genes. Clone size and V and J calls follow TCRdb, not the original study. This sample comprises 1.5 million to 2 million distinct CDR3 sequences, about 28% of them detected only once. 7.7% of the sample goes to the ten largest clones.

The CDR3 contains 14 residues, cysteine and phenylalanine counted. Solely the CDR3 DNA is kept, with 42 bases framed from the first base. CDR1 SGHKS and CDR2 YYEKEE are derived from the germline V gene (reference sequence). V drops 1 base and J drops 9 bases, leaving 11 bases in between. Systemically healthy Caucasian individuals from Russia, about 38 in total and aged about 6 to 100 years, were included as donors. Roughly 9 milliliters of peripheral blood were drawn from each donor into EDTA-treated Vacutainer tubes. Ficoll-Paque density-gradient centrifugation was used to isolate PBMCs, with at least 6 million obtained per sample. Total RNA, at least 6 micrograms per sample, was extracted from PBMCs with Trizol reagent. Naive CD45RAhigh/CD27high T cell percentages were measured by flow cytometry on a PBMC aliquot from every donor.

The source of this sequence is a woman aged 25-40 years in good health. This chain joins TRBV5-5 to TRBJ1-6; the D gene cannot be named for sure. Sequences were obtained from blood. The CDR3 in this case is CASSLFSRSSPLHF. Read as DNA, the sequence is TGTGCCAGCAGCTTGTTTTCGAGAAGTTCACCCCTCCACTTT.